Below, 23 T cell receptor beta chains from the same sample are listed, as sequenced in a study of blood T cell repertoires in COVID-19 (dated by TCRdb to the early 2020s). The library came from the immunoSEQ multiplex PCR assay. Not all clones reach the TCRdb copy of this immuneACCESS table, which keeps in-frame sequences only. Checked studies attribute under half of the gap to unresolved V genes and leave the rest unexplained. Here the sample has 100,000 to 120,000 clones; about 85% occur a single time. The leading ten clones occupy 3.5% to 5% of the sample. The source material was peripheral blood. Receptor source: a man aged 50-59 years with acute or convalescent COVID-19.

The chain joins TRBV6-6 to TRBJ2-3; TRBD1 is a possible D gene (5 bases). CDR1 is MNHNY, CDR2 SVGAGI, per germline (reference sequence). V was shortened by 2 bases and J by 2 bases, with 11 bases between the two germline ends. The CDR3 contains 15 residues. The CDR3 DNA reads as TGTGCCAGCAGTTACCTCCAGGGAAACACAGATACGCAGTATTTT. Its translation: CASSYLQGNTDTQYF.

The genes are TRBV19 and TRBJ1-1; 11 bases match TRBD1. This CDR3 region has 16 residues. V dropped 5 bases and J dropped 1; count of bases not matched to a gene: 6. Per the germline V gene, CDR1 is LNHDA and CDR2 is SQIVND (reference sequence). CDR3 sequence reads: CASSRTGTGGNTEAFF. CDR3 DNA sequence: TGTGCCAGTAGTCGAACCGGGACAGGGGGGAACACTGAAGCTTTCTTT. The full variable domain, with the rest looked up from reference TRBV19 and TRBJ1-1, is DGGITQSPKYLFRKEGQNVTLSCEQNLNHDAMYWYRQDPGQGLRLIYYSQIVNDFQKGDIAEGYSVSREKKESFPLTVTSAQKNPTAFYLCASSRTGTGGNTEAFFGQGTRLTVV.

V is TRBV30 and J is TRBJ2-7; D gene uncertain. The CDR3 spans 14 residues. Trimming pared 0 bases from V and 0 bases from J, leaving 9 bases between. Germline values: CDR1 GTSNPN, CDR2 SVGIG (reference sequence). In DNA form, the CDR3 reads TGTGCCTGGAGTGTGGCACCCAACTCCTACGAGCAGTACTTC. Its translation is CAWSVAPNSYEQYF.

The gene calls are TRBV18 and TRBJ2-5; 7 nucleotides align to TRBD1. V dropped 3 bases and J dropped 3; count of bases not matched to a gene: 4. Germline values: CDR1 KGHSH, CDR2 LQKENI. CDR3 length equals 14 residues. The CDR3 nucleotides read TGTGCCAGCTCACCCCCGGGACAGAAAGAGACCCAGTACTTC. Residues: CASSPPGQKETQYF. Looking up the rest from reference TRBV18 and TRBJ2-5 gives the full variable domain: NAGVMQNPRHLVRRRGQEARLRCSPMKGHSHVYWYRQLPEEGLKFMVYLQKENIIDESGMPKERFSAEFPKEGPSILRIQQVVRGDSAAYFCASSPPGQKETQYFGPGTRLLVL.

The chain's CDR3 is CASSLLTDYGYTF. CDR3 bases: TGTGCCAGCAGTTTGTTGACAGACTATGGCTACACCTTC. This chain links TRBV28 with TRBJ1-2, with D perhaps TRBD1 (5 bases). V gave up 3 bases and J gave up 3 bases, with 8 bases separating them. Per the germline V gene, CDR1 is MDHEN and CDR2 is SYDVKM. CDR3 size: 13 residues.

The chain joins TRBV6-1 to TRBJ2-2; D ambiguous. The V end lost 1 base, the J end lost 6 bases, and 9 bases lay between the germline ends. Per germline, CDR1 MNHNS and CDR2 SASEGT. The CDR3 runs 14 residues. As DNA, the CDR3 is TGTGCCAGCAGTGAAGGCTCGGTATCCGGGGAGCTGTTTTTT. Translated, it gives CASSEGSVSGELFF.

The chain recombines TRBV3-1 (or the pseudogene TRBV3-2) with TRBJ1-5; 7 nucleotides match TRBD1. The J segment lost 4 bases and the V segment lost 0 bases, leaving 9 bases of the junction unmatched. CDR1 is LGHDT, CDR2 YNNKEL, per germline (reference sequence). The length of the CDR3 is 17 residues. The CDR3 spells CASSQEIGTEANQPQHF. Here the CDR3 DNA reads TGTGCCAGCAGCCAAGAAATTGGGACAGAGGCGAATCAGCCCCAGCATTTT.

The gene calls are TRBV6-1 and TRBJ1-5; D gene unclear. The V end was cut by 0 bases, the J end by 6 bases, with 6 bases between. Germline CDR1 MNHNS, CDR2 SASEGT. There are 13 residues in the CDR3. Here the CDR3 reads CASSEAGGQPQHF. The DNA for the CDR3 is TGTGCCAGCAGTGAAGCGGGAGGTCAGCCCCAGCATTTT.

As concerns this clone: This sample includes further DNA sequences coding for the same CDR3. CDR3 loop: CASSQPGLAGAETQYF. Written as DNA, the CDR3 is TGTGCCAGCAGCCAACCCGGACTAGCGGGGGCAGAGACCCAGTACTTC. The chain recombines TRBV3-1 (or the pseudogene TRBV3-2) with TRBJ2-5, with 13 bases matching TRBD2. V was pared by 2 bases and J by 4 bases, with 4 bases of the junction left unmatched. In germline, CDR1 is LGHDT, CDR2 YNNKEL (reference sequence). This CDR3 has 16 amino acids.

The V gene is TRBV7-8, the J gene TRBJ2-7; TRBD2 aligns across 11 bases. Germline V lookup: CDR1 SGHVS, CDR2 FQNEAQ. Trimming removed 2 bases from V and 3 bases from J; junction bases left unmatched: 6. CDR3 size: 16 residues. CDR3 residues: CASSLSGLAGGYEQYF. In DNA, the CDR3 is TGTGCCAGCAGCTTAAGCGGGCTAGCGGGAGGCTACGAGCAGTACTTC.

The gene calls are TRBV7-2 and TRBJ2-3, with a possible D match to TRBD2 (5 bases). Germline V gene data show CDR1 as SGHTA and CDR2 as FQGNSA. Trimming stripped 5 bases from V and 6 bases from J, with 12 bases between. The CDR3 totals 13 residues. CDR3 sequence (DNA): TGTGCCAGCAGCCGGGATCCCGTGGATACGCAGTATTTT. Residues: CASSRDPVDTQYF.

This clone was found a few times. The chain uses TRBV6-5 and TRBJ2-5, with 9 bases that match TRBD2. The V gene end was trimmed by 7 bases and the J gene end by 4 bases; junction bases not matched to a gene: 10. Germline CDR1 reads MNHEY; CDR2 reads SVGAGI. This CDR3 contains 15 residues. CDR3 region: CASTPTSREGETQYF. CDR3 sequence (DNA): TGTGCCAGCACCCCCACCTCGCGGGAGGGAGAGACCCAGTACTTC.

The V gene is TRBV4-1, the J gene TRBJ1-2; D gene ambiguous. CDR1 is MGHRA, CDR2 YSYEKL, per germline. The CDR3 has 14 residues. V shed 0 bases and J shed 3 bases, with 8 bases lying between them. CDR3 amino acids: CASSQDIRDYGYTF. The CDR3, as DNA: TGCGCCAGCAGCCAAGATATCCGGGACTATGGCTACACCTTC.

This clone was observed a few times. This chain connects TRBV2 to TRBJ1-1; maybe TRBD1 (5 bases). Germline CDR1 SNHLY, CDR2 FYNNEI. This CDR3 is built from 14 residues. Trimming shortened V by 6 bases and J by 7 bases, and 18 bases separated the two germline ends. CDR3 nucleotides: TGTGCCAGCAGCTTTATCAGGGCGTCGGATGAAGCTTTCTTT. Protein product: CASSFIRASDEAFF.

The chain carries TRBV7-9 and TRBJ2-3, with 8 bases lining up with TRBD1. The germline V gene encodes CDR1 SEHNR and CDR2 FQNEAQ (reference sequence). There are 15 residues in the CDR3. J was trimmed by 4 bases and V by 8 bases; bases with no gene match: 11. CDR3 region: CASSRDRIRSDTQYF. For the CDR3, the DNA is TGTGCCAGCTCCCGGGACAGGATCAGGTCAGATACGCAGTATTTT. The full variable domain, rest sourced from reference TRBV7-9 and TRBJ2-3, is DTGVSQNPRHKITKRGQNVTFRCDPISEHNRLYWYRQTLGQGPEFLTYFQNEAQLEKSRLLSDRFSAERPKGSFSTLEIQRTEQGDSAMYLCASSRDRIRSDTQYFGPGTRLTVL.

The chain employs TRBV6-5 and TRBJ2-1; no definite D call. The V and J ends lost 0 bases and 9 bases respectively, with 18 bases between them. This CDR3 is built from 16 residues. Germline loops: CDR1 MNHEY, CDR2 SVGAGI. CDR3 in amino acids: CASSYSRGVLSSEQFF. In nucleotides, the CDR3 is TGTGCCAGCAGTTACTCGCGAGGTGTCTTAAGCAGTGAGCAGTTCTTC.

The V call is TRBV4-1, the J call TRBJ2-7, with a weak D call TRBD1 (6 bases). Germline V lookup: CDR1 MGHRA, CDR2 YSYEKL. CDR3 length equals 15 residues. V was clipped by 2 bases and J by 6 bases, with 17 bases between them. This CDR3 is CASSQSLQGRGEQYF. The CDR3 DNA sequence: TGCGCCAGCAGCCAAAGCTTGCAGGGCAGGGGCGAGCAGTACTTC.

The chain combines TRBV10-3 with TRBJ1-2, with 8 bases identical to TRBD1. CDR1 and CDR2 (germline): ENHRY, SYGVKD. Germline trimming cut 4 bases from V and 3 bases from J; bases unmatched to any gene: 4. The CDR3 spans 14 residues. CDR3 in amino acids: CAISGAGGHYGYTF. CDR3 sequence (DNA): TGTGCCATCAGTGGGGCAGGGGGCCACTATGGCTACACCTTC.

J is TRBJ2-1 and V is TRBV6-5; D call uncertain. V was shortened by 0 bases and J by 3 bases, with 12 bases between the two germline ends. The CDR3 sequence is 16 residues long. The germline V gene has CDR1 MNHEY and CDR2 SVGAGI. The CDR3 DNA sequence: TGTGCCAGCAGTTACTCGTCTTTAGCTTACTACAATGAGCAGTTCTTC. It codes for CASSYSSLAYYNEQFF.

Only one count was recorded for this clone. The chain has TRBV3-1 (or the pseudogene TRBV3-2) and TRBJ2-5, with TRBD2 matching 9 bases. The CDR3 sequence is 14 residues long. V was clipped by 7 bases and J by 3 bases; unmatched bases: 6. Germline loops: CDR1 LGHDT, CDR2 YNNKEL (reference sequence). The CDR3 DNA is TGTGCCAGCACCCTCATAGCGGGGGAAGAGACCCAGTACTTC. Its protein is CASTLIAGEETQYF.

The chain carries TRBV7-6 and TRBJ1-2, with D perhaps matching TRBD1 (5 bases). Germline V gives CDR1 SGHVS, CDR2 FNYEAQ. Trimming removed 2 bases from V and 3 bases from J, with 10 bases in between. The CDR3 is 14 amino acids. CDR3 residues: CASSLQGNYYGYTF. The CDR3 DNA reads as TGTGCCAGCAGCTTACAGGGCAATTACTATGGCTACACCTTC.

In this sample, this clone turned up once. This sequence joins TRBV30 and TRBJ1-4, with D unresolved. The CDR3 loop spans 14 amino acids. Germline CDR1 reads GTSNPN; CDR2 reads SVGIG (reference sequence). The V end lost 1 base, the J end lost 7 bases, and 13 bases lay between the germline ends. CDR3 bases: TGTGCCTGGAGTGCCTCCCTTACGAGTGAAAAACTGTTTTTT. Protein product: CAWSASLTSEKLFF.

The count of this clone is one. The chain is built from TRBV10-1 and TRBJ2-3, with 9 nucleotides matching TRBD2. The CDR3 consists of 16 residues. With 0 bases clipped from V and 2 bases from J, the junction kept 3 bases outside the gene matches. From germline, CDR1 is WNHNN and CDR2 SYGVQD (reference sequence). CDR3 in DNA: TGCGCCAGCAGTGAGTCCCTAGCGGGGATCACAGATACGCAGTATTTT. This sequence encodes CASSESLAGITDTQYF.